This T cell receptor (beta chain) derives from a study of T-cell memory formation after mild COVID-19. Trimming took 4 bases from V and 5 from J; bases not matched to a gene: 7. Germline CDR1 SGHAT, CDR2 FQDESV (reference sequence). CDR3 size: 14 residues. TCRdb fed the 5' RACE reads into MiXCR, producing one record per CDR3 protein. The data contain just under 350,000 distinct CDR3 sequences, roughly 13% of them singletons. Regarding the study as a whole: A subset of responding clones appeared in pre-infection memory, suggesting cross-reactive memory joined. Proof of SARS-CoV-2 specificity was absent for the second-wave clones that crested on day 37.

In regard to this clonotype: Its antigen remains unidentified.

Sequencing used PBMCs or a T cell subset sorted from them (not recorded which). The source of this sequence is a man younger than 35 who had mild COVID-19 (a few samples of this study predate the infection). Cell type and time point are not known. The V and J genes are TRBV11-1 and TRBJ1-1; 7 bases fit TRBD1. The CDR3 loop reads CASSSRQGRTEAFF. CDR3 in DNA: TGTGCCAGCAGCTCCCGACAGGGCCGAACTGAAGCTTTCTTT.